This TCR beta chain emerged from a study of radiotherapy plus CTLA-4 blockade in lung cancer. Clones were sequenced by immunoSEQ multiplex PCR, and TCRdb holds only the in-frame ones, with some missing. Here the sample spans 85,000 to 90,000 clones, about 87% being singletons. Looked up from germline, CDR1 is SGHRS and CDR2 is YFSETQ. Trimming removed 5 bases at V and 5 bases at J, with 13 bases between. The CDR3 totals 13 residues. This receptor was taken from a human donor with non-small cell lung cancer that progressed on radiotherapy plus ipilimumab. The sample was peripheral blood, taken from a patient treated with radiotherapy plus ipilimumab. The genes are TRBV5-1 and TRBJ1-1; D may be TRBD1 (6 bases). CDR3 loop: CASREGVRTEAFF. CDR3 in DNA: TGCGCCAGCAGAGAGGGGGTTAGGACTGAAGCTTTCTTT. The entire variable domain, with the rest obtained from reference TRBV5-1 and TRBJ1-1, is as follows: KAGVTQTPRYLIKTRGQQVTLSCSPISGHRSVSWYQQTPGQGLQFLFEYFSETQRNKGNFPGRFSGRQFSNSRSEMNVSTLELGDSALYLCASREGVRTEAFFGQGTRLTVV.